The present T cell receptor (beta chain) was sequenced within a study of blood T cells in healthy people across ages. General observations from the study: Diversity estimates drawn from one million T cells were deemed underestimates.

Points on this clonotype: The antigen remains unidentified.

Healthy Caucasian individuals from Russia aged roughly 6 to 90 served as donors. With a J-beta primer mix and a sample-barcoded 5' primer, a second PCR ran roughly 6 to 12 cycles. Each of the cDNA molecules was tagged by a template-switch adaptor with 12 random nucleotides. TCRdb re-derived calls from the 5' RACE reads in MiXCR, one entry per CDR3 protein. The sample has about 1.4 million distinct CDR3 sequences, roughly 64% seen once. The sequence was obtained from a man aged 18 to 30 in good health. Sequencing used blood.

The CDR3 spells CASSYSSIIRGDKNIQYF. As DNA, the CDR3 is TGTGCCAGCAGTTACTCCTCGATAATTCGGGGGGATAAAAACATTCAGTACTTC. V and J are TRBV6-5 and TRBJ2-4; the match to TRBD2 covers 7 bases. CDR3 length: 18 amino acids. Losses at the gene ends were 0 bases for V and 4 bases for J; bases not matched to a gene: 12. CDR1 is MNHEY and CDR2 is SVGAGI in the germline V gene.